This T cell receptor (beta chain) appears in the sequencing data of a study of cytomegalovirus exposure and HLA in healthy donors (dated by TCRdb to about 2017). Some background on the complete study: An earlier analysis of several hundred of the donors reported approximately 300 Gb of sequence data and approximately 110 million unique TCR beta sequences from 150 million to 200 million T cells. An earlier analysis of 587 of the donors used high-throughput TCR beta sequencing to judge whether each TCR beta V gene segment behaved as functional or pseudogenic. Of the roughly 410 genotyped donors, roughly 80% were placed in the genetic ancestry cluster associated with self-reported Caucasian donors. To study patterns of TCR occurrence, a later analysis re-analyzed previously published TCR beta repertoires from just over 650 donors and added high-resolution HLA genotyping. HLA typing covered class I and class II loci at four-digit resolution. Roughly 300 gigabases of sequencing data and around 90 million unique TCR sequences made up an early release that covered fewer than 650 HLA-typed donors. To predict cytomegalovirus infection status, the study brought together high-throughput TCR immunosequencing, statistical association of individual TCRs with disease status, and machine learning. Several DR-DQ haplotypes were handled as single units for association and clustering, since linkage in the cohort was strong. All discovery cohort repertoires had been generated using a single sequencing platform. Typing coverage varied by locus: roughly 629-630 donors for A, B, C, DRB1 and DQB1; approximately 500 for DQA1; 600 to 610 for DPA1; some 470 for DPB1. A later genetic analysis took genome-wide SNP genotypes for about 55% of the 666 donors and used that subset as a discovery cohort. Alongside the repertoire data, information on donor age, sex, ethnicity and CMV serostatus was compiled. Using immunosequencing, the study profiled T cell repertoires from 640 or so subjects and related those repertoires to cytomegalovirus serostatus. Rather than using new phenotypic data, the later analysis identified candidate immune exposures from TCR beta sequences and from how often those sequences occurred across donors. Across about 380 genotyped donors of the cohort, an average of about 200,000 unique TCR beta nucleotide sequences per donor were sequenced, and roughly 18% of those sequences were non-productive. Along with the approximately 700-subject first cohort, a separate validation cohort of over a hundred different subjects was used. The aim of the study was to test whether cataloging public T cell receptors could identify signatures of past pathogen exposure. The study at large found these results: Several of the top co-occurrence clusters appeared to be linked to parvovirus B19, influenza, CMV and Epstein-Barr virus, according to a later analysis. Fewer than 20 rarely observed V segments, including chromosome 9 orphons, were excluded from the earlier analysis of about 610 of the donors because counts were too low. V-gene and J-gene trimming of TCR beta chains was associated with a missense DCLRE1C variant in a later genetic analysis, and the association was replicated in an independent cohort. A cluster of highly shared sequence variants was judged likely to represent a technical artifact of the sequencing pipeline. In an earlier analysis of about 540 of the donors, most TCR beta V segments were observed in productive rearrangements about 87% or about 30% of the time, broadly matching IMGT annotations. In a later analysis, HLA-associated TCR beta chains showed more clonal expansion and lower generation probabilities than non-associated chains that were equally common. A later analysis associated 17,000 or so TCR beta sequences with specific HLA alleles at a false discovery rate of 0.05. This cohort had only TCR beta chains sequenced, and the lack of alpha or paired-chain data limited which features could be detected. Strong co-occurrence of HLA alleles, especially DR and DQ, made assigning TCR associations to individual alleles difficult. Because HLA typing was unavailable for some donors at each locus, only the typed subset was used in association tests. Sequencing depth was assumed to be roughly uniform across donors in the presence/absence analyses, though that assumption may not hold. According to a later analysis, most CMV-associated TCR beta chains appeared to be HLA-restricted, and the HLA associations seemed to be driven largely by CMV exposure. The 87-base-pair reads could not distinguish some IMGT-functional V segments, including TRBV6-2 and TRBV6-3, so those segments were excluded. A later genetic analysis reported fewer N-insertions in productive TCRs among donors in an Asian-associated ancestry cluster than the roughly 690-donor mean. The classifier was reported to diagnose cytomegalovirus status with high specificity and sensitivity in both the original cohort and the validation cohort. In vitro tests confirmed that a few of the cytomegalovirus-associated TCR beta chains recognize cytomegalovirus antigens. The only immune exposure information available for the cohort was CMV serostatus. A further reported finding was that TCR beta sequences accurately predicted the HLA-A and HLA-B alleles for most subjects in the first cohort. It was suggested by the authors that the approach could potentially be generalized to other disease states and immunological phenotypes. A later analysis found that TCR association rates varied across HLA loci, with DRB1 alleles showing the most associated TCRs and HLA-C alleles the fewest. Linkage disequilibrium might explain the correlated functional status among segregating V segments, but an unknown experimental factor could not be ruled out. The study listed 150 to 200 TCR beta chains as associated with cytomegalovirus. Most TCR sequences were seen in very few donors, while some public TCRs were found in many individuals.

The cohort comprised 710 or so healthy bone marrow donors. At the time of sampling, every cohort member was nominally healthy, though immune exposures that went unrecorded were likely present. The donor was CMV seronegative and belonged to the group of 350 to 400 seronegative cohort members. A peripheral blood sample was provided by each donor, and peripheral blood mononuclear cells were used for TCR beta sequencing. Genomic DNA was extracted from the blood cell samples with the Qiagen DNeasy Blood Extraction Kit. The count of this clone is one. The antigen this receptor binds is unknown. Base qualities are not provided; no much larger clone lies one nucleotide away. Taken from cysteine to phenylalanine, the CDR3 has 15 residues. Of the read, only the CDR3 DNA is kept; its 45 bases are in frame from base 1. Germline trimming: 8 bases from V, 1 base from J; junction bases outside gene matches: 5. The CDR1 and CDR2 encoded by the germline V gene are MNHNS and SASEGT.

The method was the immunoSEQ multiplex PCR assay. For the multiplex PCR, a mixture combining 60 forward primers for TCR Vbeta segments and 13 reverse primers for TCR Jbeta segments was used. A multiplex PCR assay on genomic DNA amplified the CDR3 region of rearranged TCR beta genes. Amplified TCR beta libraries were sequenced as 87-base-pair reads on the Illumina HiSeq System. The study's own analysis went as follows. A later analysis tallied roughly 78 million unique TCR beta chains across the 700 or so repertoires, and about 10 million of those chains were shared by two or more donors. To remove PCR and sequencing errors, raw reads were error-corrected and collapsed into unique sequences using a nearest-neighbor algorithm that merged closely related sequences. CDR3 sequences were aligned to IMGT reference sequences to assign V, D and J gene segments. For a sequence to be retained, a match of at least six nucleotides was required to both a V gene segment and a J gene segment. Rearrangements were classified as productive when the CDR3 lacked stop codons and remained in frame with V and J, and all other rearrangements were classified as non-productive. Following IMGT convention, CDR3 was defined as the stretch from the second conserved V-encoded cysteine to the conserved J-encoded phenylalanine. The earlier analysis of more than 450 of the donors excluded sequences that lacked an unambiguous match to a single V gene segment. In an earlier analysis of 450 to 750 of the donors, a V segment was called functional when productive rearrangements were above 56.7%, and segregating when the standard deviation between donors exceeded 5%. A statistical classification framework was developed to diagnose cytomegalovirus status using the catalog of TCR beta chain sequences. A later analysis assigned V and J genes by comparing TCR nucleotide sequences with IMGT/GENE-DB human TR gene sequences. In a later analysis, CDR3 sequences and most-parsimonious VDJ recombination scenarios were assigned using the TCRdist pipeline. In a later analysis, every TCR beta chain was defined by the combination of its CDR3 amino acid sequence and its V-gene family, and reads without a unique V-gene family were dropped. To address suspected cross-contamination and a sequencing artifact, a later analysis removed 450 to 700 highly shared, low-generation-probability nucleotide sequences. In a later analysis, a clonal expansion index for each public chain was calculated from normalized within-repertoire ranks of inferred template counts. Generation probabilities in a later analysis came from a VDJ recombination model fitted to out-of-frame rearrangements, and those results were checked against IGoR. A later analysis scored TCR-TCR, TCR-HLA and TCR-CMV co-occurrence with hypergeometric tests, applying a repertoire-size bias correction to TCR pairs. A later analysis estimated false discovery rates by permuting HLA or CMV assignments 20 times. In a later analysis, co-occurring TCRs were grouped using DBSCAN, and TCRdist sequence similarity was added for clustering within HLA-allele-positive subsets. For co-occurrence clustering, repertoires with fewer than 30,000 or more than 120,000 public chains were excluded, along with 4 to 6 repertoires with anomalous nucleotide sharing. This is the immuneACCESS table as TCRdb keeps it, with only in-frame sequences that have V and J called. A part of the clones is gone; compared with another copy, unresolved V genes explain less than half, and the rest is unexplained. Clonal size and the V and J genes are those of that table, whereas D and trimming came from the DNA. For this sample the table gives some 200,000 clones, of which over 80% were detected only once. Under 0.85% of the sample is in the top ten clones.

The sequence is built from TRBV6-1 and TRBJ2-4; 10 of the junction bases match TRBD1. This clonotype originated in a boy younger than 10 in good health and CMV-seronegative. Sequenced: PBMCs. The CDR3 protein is CASGDRGLAKNIQYF. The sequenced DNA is TGTGCCAGCGGGGACAGGGGTCTTGCCAAAAACATTCAGTACTTC.